The present TCR beta chain was sequenced within a study of T cell responses to AZD1222 COVID-19 vaccine. Doses given second, at about 4 or about 12 weeks, were pooled. The CDR3 loop spans 14 amino acids. J lost 4 bases, V lost 4 bases, and 3 bases had no gene match. Germline V gene sequence: CDR1 MRHNA, CDR2 SNTAGT. As to this clone: The target antigen is unknown.

Some clones are missing from TCRdb's copy, which holds only in-frame ones; the method was immunoSEQ multiplex PCR. The sample has approximately 150,000 clones, around 87% seen once. Study-wide points: It was only a handful of AZD1222 recipients who were seropositive at baseline. Rises in breadth and depth of Spike-specific TCRs came after two AZD1222 doses. It should be noted that donors were predominantly white British and more often female, and clonal diversity was possibly underestimated.

The sequenced sample was peripheral blood, obtained 28 days after the second AZD1222 dose. This TCR came from an adult who received the AZD1222 COVID-19 vaccine. The genes are TRBV6-4 and TRBJ2-2, with 7 positions matching TRBD2. The CDR3 here is CASSASGSTGELFF. The CDR3 bases are TGTGCCAGCAGTGCTAGCGGAAGCACCGGGGAGCTGTTTTTT.